A single sample gave rise to the 23 T cell receptor beta chains below, sequenced in a study of cytomegalovirus exposure and HLA in healthy donors. PCR was performed using 60 Vbeta and 13 Jbeta primers. Clones were read by immunoSEQ multiplex PCR, and TCRdb kept only the in-frame ones, dropping some. The sample includes 210,000 or so clones, roughly 83% seen only once; the top ten take just over 1.4%. Sequencing was done on a sample of PBMCs. These receptor sequences come from a girl aged 5 to 17 in good health and CMV-seronegative.

The chain couples TRBV28 to TRBJ2-5; 8 bases agree with TRBD2. The CDR3 has 13 residues. CDR1 MDHEN and CDR2 SYDVKM come from the germline V gene. The junction had 8 bases not matched to a gene; V was cut back by 8 bases and J by 6 bases. CDR3 loop: CASGEAGGKTQYF. The DNA for the CDR3 is TGTGCCAGCGGCGAGGCGGGGGGAAAGACCCAGTACTTC.

This sequence joins TRBV27 and TRBJ1-5; the match to TRBD1 covers 8 bases. Per germline, CDR1 MNHEY and CDR2 SMNVEV (reference sequence). The CDR3 length is 15 residues. Losses at the gene ends were 4 bases for V and 2 bases for J; bases not matched to a gene: 4. CDR3 DNA sequence: TGTGCCAGCAGTTCTCCGGGACAGGGCAATCAGCCCCAGCATTTT. It yields the protein CASSSPGQGNQPQHF.

The V and J genes are TRBV27 and TRBJ2-1; 7 bases map to TRBD2. Germline CDR1 is MNHEY and CDR2 is SMNVEV (reference sequence). The CDR3 spans 16 residues. V trimming: 7 bases; J trimming: 6 bases; junction bases outside the gene matches: 15. The CDR3 loop is CASTWVGTTLANEQFF. The CDR3 coding sequence is TGTGCCAGCACTTGGGTAGGGACTACCCTCGCCAATGAGCAGTTCTTC.

The chain combines TRBV19 with TRBJ2-1, with TRBD2 as a possible D gene (6 bases). The CDR3 has 14 residues. The ends were cut back, 9 bases at V and 0 bases at J, with 12 bases in the middle. Germline V CDR1 and CDR2: LNHDA, SQIVND (reference sequence). The CDR3 sequence: CASQSGDSYNEQFF. In nucleotides, the CDR3 is TGTGCCAGCCAGTCGGGGGACTCCTACAATGAGCAGTTCTTC.

The V call is TRBV11-2, the J call TRBJ2-1, with 10 bases aligning to TRBD2. The germline V gene has CDR1 SGHAT and CDR2 FQNNGV. CDR3 length equals 18 residues. V shed 1 base and J 3 bases; nucleotides not matched to a gene: 9. DNA of the CDR3: TGTGCCAGCAGCTTAGCAAGTAGCGGGAGGCAGGACTACAATGAGCAGTTCTTC. It encodes CASSLASSGRQDYNEQFF.

The chain uses TRBV18 and TRBJ1-1; 10 bases agree with TRBD1. Germline CDR1 and CDR2: KGHSH and LQKENI. The CDR3 spans 15 residues. V dropped 3 bases and J dropped 7; count of bases not matched to a gene: 8. The CDR3 here is CASSPDLGQGYEAFF. Written as DNA, the CDR3 is TGTGCCAGCTCACCCGACCTGGGACAGGGGTATGAAGCTTTCTTT.

The chain joins TRBV12-5 to TRBJ2-5; possible D gene TRBD2, 6 bases. The J call may be mistaken, given a closer DNA end match to TRBJ2-7. CDR1 LGHNT and CDR2 FRNRAP come from the germline V gene. The CDR3 has 16 amino acids. The CDR3 reads CASGLVIAGSSYEQYF. The DNA of the CDR3 is TGTGCTAGTGGTTTGGTAATTGCGGGGAGCTCCTACGAGCAGTACTTC.

The V and J genes are TRBV25-1 and TRBJ2-3; weak D call: TRBD2 (5 bases). From germline, CDR1 is MGHDK and CDR2 SYGVNS. With 5 bases removed from V and 0 bases from J, the gap between germline ends came to 9 bases. The CDR3 loop spans 14 amino acids. Written as DNA, the CDR3 is TGTGCCAGCAGTCCCGGAGGTAGCACAGATACGCAGTATTTT. Translated, it gives CASSPGGSTDTQYF.

The V gene is TRBV30, the J gene TRBJ2-1; no reliable D call. The CDR3 totals 13 residues. Trimming stripped 4 bases from V and 7 bases from J, with 14 bases between. CDR1 and CDR2 from the germline V gene are GTSNPN and SVGIG (reference sequence). The CDR3 protein is CAWTKLPLNEQFF. CDR3 bases: TGTGCCTGGACTAAGCTACCCCTTAATGAGCAGTTCTTC.

The rearrangement links TRBV5-1 to TRBJ2-7, with 8 nucleotides matching TRBD1. From germline, CDR1 is SGHRS and CDR2 YFSETQ. Unmatched junction bases numbered 7, after V lost 4 bases and J lost 1 base. The CDR3 sequence is 15 residues long. The CDR3 loop reads CASSPWTGPSYEQYF. The CDR3 nucleotides read TGCGCCAGCAGCCCGTGGACAGGGCCTTCCTACGAGCAGTACTTC. The whole variable domain, filled in from reference TRBV5-1 and TRBJ2-7, reads KAGVTQTPRYLIKTRGQQVTLSCSPISGHRSVSWYQQTPGQGLQFLFEYFSETQRNKGNFPGRFSGRQFSNSRSEMNVSTLELGDSALYLCASSPWTGPSYEQYFGPGTRLTVT.

The CDR3 loop is CASREKQGRLGGYTF. The CDR3 DNA reads TGTGCCAGCAGGGAGAAACAGGGGCGGTTAGGGGGCTACACCTTC. The V and J genes are TRBV6-5 and TRBJ1-2, with 7 bases matching TRBD1. This CDR3 region has 15 residues. J lost 8 bases, V lost 6 bases, and 15 bases had no gene match. Germline assignment: CDR1 MNHEY and CDR2 SVGAGI.

This sequence joins TRBV30 and TRBJ2-1; 12 nucleotides line up with TRBD2. CDR1 is GTSNPN and CDR2 is SVGIG in the germline V gene (reference sequence). CDR3 length: 15 residues. After removal of 2 bases from V and 7 bases from J, the junction contained 6 bases not matched to a gene. The CDR3 here is CAWSILAGGGNEQFF. The CDR3 nucleotides are TGTGCCTGGAGTATACTAGCGGGAGGTGGGAATGAGCAGTTCTTC.

The CDR3 loop is CASSLGRREFTNEQFF. CDR3 sequence (DNA): TGTGCCAGCAGCTTAGGTAGGCGGGAGTTTACTAATGAGCAGTTCTTC. This chain connects TRBV7-8 to TRBJ2-1; the match to TRBD2 covers 7 bases. Germline CDR1 SGHVS, CDR2 FQNEAQ. V trimming: 1 base; J trimming: 7 bases; junction bases outside the gene matches: 10. The CDR3 consists of 16 residues. Full variable domain (missing parts from reference TRBV7-8 and TRBJ2-1): GAGVSQSPRYKVAKRGQDVALRCDPISGHVSLFWYQQALGQGPEFLTYFQNEAQLDKSGLPSDRFFAERPEGSVSTLKIQRTQQEDSAVYLCASSLGRREFTNEQFFGPGTRLTVL.

V is TRBV30 and J is TRBJ1-6, with 8 bases aligning to TRBD1. The length of the CDR3 is 12 residues. Trimming cost V 7 bases and J 10 bases; bases outside gene matches: 6. CDR1 is GTSNPN and CDR2 is SVGIG in the germline V gene (reference sequence). The chain's CDR3 is CALTGDHSPLHF. CDR3 DNA sequence: TGTGCCTTGACAGGGGATCACTCACCCCTCCACTTT.

The CDR3 region is CASSLALRGAREQFF. In nucleotides, the CDR3 is TGTGCCAGCAGCTTGGCCTTGCGGGGGGCAAGAGAGCAGTTCTTC. J is TRBJ2-1 and V is TRBV5-4; 8 nucleotides align to TRBD2. The CDR3 is 15 residues long. The trim removed 0 bases at V and 10 bases at J, leaving 9 bases unmatched. Germline CDR1 and CDR2: SGHNT and YYREEE (reference sequence).

This clone showed up just a few times. The rearrangement joins TRBV5-1 to TRBJ2-2; D possibly corresponds to TRBD1 (5 bases). CDR3 length: 12 residues. CDR1 and CDR2 (germline): SGHRS, YFSETQ. V was shortened by 4 bases and J by 5 bases, with 6 bases between the two germline ends. The CDR3 loop is CASSPGTGELFF. The CDR3 DNA is TGCGCCAGCAGCCCAGGGACCGGGGAGCTGTTTTTT.

This clone was detected once. This sequence joins TRBV7-8 and TRBJ1-1; unclear D gene. The CDR3 is made up of 13 amino acids. Trimming took off 5 bases at V and 0 bases at J, with 7 bases between the two ends. Germline CDR1 SGHVS, CDR2 FQNEAQ. CDR3 nucleotides: TGTGCCAGCAGCCCTACGGTGAACACTGAAGCTTTCTTT. It is translated as CASSPTVNTEAFF.

CDR3 sequence reads: CASSPGSLGSYEQYF. CDR3 nucleotides: TGTGCCAGCAGCCCGGGGTCACTGGGCTCCTACGAGCAGTACTTC. V is TRBV7-6 and J is TRBJ2-7, with D possibly matching TRBD2 (5 bases). The length of the CDR3 is 15 residues. CDR1 and CDR2 from the germline V gene are SGHVS and FNYEAQ. V shed 5 bases and J shed 0 bases, with 14 bases lying between them.

The chain has TRBV7-3 and TRBJ2-2; D might be TRBD1 (6 bases). The CDR3 is 17 residues long. V lost 2 bases and J lost 5, with 18 bases in between. Per the germline V gene, CDR1 is SGHTA and CDR2 is FQGTGA. The CDR3 here is CASSLVSSGHNTGELFF. CDR3 bases: TGTGCCAGCAGCTTAGTCTCTTCGGGACACAATACCGGGGAGCTGTTTTTT.

The chain employs TRBV18 and TRBJ1-2, with 7 bases that match TRBD1. The CDR3 runs 13 residues. Germline CDR1 reads KGHSH; CDR2 reads LQKENI. Germline trimming cut 5 bases from V and 8 bases from J; bases unmatched to any gene: 8. CDR3 sequence (DNA): TGTGCCAGCTCAACCACAGGGGTCGGAGGCTACACCTTC. Its translation is CASSTTGVGGYTF.

CDR3 DNA: TGTGCCAGCAGCGCCTCTAGCGCGACGAAGACCCAGTACTTC. Translating gives CASSASSATKTQYF. This sequence joins TRBV9 and TRBJ2-5; possible D gene TRBD2, 6 bases. Germline CDR1 and CDR2: SGDLS and YYNGEE. The CDR3 consists of 14 residues. V was clipped by 3 bases and J by 6 bases, with 15 bases between them. Complete variable domain (other parts from reference TRBV9 and TRBJ2-5): DSGVTQTPKHLITATGQRVTLRCSPRSGDLSVYWYQQSLDQGLQFLIQYYNGEERAKGNILERFSAQQFPDLHSELNLSSLELGDSALYFCASSASSATKTQYFGPGTRLLVL.

CDR3: CASSPQGARGYEQYF. The CDR3 DNA follows: TGTGCCAGCAGTCCCCAGGGGGCCCGCGGGTACGAGCAGTACTTC. The chain couples TRBV28 to TRBJ2-7; 8 nucleotides match TRBD1. The trim removed 5 bases at V and 4 bases at J, leaving 10 bases unmatched. Germline V gene data show CDR1 as MDHEN and CDR2 as SYDVKM. The CDR3 is made up of 15 amino acids.

The chain combines TRBV6-5 with TRBJ2-1; D is perhaps TRBD1 (6 bases). Germline assignment: CDR1 MNHEY and CDR2 SVGAGI. The V end was cut by 2 bases, the J end by 4 bases, with 12 bases between. The CDR3 has 15 amino acids. CDR3 coding DNA: TGTGCCAGCAGTTACGGGGGCCCTTCATACAATGAGCAGTTCTTC. This gives the protein CASSYGGPSYNEQFF.